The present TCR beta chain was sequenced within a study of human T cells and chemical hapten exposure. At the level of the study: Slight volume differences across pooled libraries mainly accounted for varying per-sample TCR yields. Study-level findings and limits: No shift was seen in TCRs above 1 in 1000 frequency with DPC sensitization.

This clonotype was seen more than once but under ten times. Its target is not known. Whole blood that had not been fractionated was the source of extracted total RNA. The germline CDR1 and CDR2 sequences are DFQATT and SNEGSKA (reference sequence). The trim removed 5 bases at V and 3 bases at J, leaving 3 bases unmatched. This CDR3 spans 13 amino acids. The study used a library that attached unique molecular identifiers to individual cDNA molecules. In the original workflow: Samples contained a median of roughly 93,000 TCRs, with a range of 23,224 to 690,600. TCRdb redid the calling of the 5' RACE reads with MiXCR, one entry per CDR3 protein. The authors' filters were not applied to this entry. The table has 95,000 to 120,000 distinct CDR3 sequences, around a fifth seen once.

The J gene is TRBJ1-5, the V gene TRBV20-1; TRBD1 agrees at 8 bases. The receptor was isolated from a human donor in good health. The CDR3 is CSAWTGLNQPQHF. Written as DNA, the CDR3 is TGCAGTGCTTGGACAGGGCTCAATCAGCCCCAGCATTTT.